This TCR beta chain was documented in a study of shared clonotypes between healthy human individuals (dated by TCRdb to 2020 to 2021). A note on the overall study: The cohort comprised a couple of women and a few men aged 18 to 49 years. For each donor, three plates each were used for CD4 naive and CD4 memory, two plates were used for CD8 naive, and one plate was used for CD8 memory. The study deeply sequenced blood TCR repertoires of five healthy adults to estimate repertoire size and the extent of clonotype sharing between individuals. Different laboratories and diverse techniques were used to prepare libraries and sequence TCR repertoires, to increase sequencing depth and limit assay-specific biases. Between about 0.8 and 9.5 billion PBMCs per donor were obtained by leukapheresis.

This clone appeared once. Its antigen has not been determined. No much larger clonotype is one base removed from it; base qualities were not supplied. TCR CDR3 regions were amplified from genomic DNA by multiplex PCR using the deep immunoSEQ assay. Extracted genomic DNA from each cell subset was spread evenly across all wells of several immunoSEQ 96-well plates, with each plate serving as a replicate. For sorted subsets, each replicate PCR was loaded with 200 to 250 ng genomic DNA, equivalent to 30,000 to 35,000 T cell genomes. Purified libraries were quantified with a Qubit 3.0 fluorometer, sized on a Bioanalyzer 2100, and re-quantified with the KAPA Library Quantification kit. Each immunoSEQ 96-well plate was sequenced on its own single-read 150-cycle Illumina NextSeq 550 flow cell. The study's processing was this. Because the immunoSEQ output included only junctional sequences and no quality scores, the filtering could not be the same as the filtering used for full-length reads. Sequences were annotated with PyIR, a Python wrapper for IgBLAST v1.9, and V/J genes and CDR3 were assigned using IMGT germline references. Reads with weak V/J assignments (E-value above 1e-6), missing CDR3, stop codons, out-of-frame junctions, or ambiguous translated residues were removed. A V3J clonotype was defined by an identical inferred V gene, J gene, and CDR3 amino acid sequence. Percentage overlap between repertoires was calculated by dividing the number of shared unique clonotypes by the size of the smaller repertoire. Richness of each repertoire was evaluated using RTK rarefaction, the Chao1 estimator, and Recon v2.1 estimates of unobserved clonotypes. For all TCRbeta clonotypes obtained by the gDNA method from four donors, generation probabilities were computed with OLGA. TCRdb took over this immuneACCESS table, retaining in-frame rearrangements with V and J assigned. Such tables are incomplete; in checked studies, under half of the missing clones stem from an unresolved V gene, and the remainder is unexplained. V, J and clone size derive from that table, while D and trimming were established from the DNA sequence. The sample has around 1,100,000 clones on record, approximately 75% of them singletons. Together, the top ten hold roughly 0.82% of the sample.

Healthy HIV-negative adults with no recently reported acute infections or vaccinations were included as donors. Every donor was a Caucasian adult residing in Nashville, Tennessee, USA. CD4+ T cells were enriched by magnetic negative selection; naive cells were then positively selected on CD45RA, and the negative fraction formed the memory subset. After blood collection by leukapheresis, PBMCs were isolated using Ficoll-Histopaque density gradient centrifugation and then cryopreserved in the vapor phase of liquid nitrogen. Analytical flow cytometry was used to check the purity and quantity of every magnetically sorted T cell population. Each sorted fraction had its genomic DNA isolated and then quantified by UV absorbance on a Nanodrop 2000c. The study at large found these results: When a handful of donors were compared, the shared fraction of clonotypes was 5% to 6.5% for naive CD4, roughly 3.3% for naive CD8, 2.3% for memory CD4, and less than 0.45% for memory CD8. Estimated clonotype richness was generally larger for naive than for memory subsets. Only blood was sampled, and tissue TCR repertoires likely differ from those in blood. Rarefaction of sorted-subset datasets indicated incomplete sequencing despite the large sequencing depth. Pairwise subsampling led to the expectation that sequencing depth would affect the degree of clonotype sharing among donors. Higher generation probabilities were observed for clonotypes shared by all four sorted-subset donors than for non-shared clonotypes. Because the study included a small number of donors, the genetic and exposure-history diversity represented was limited.

Trimming removed 1 base from V and 5 bases from J; the gene matches leave 6 bases unexplained. Sequences LGHNA (CDR1) and YNFKEQ (CDR2) are obtained from the germline V gene. Counted from cysteine to phenylalanine, this CDR3 has 18 amino acids. The read is trimmed to its CDR3 DNA, 54 bases read in frame from base 1. In this chain, TRBV4-2 is recombined with TRBJ2-1; TRBD2 agrees with 15 junctional bases. Sequenced material: memory CD4+ T cells from PBMCs. The meaning of the sample's cell subset or site label: CD45RA-negative fraction. This TCR was recovered from a man aged 18-30 years in good health. Some clones in this sample may be carry-over from other donors' samples. The CDR3 has the sequence CASSQVGLAGGSHNEQFF. The nucleotide sequence reads as follows: TGTGCCAGCAGCCAAGTGGGACTAGCGGGAGGAAGCCACAATGAGCAGTTCTTC.